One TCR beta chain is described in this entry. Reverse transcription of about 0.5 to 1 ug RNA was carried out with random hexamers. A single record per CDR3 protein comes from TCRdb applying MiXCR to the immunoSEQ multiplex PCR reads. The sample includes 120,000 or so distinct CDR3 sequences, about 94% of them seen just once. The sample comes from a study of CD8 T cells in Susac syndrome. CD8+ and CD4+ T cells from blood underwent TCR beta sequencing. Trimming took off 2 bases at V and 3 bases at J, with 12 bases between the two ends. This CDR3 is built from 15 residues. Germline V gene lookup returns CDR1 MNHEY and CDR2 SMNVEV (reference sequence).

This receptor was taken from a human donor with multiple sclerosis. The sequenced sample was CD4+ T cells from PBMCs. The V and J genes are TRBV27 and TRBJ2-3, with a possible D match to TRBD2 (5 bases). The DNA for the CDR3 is TGTGCCAGCAGTTTAGAGGGAAGAGGAACAGATACGCAGTATTTT. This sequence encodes CASSLEGRGTDTQYF.